Below, 21 T cell receptor beta chains from the same sample are listed, as sequenced in a study of cytomegalovirus exposure and HLA in healthy donors. The PCR had 60 Vbeta and 13 Jbeta primers. Profiled with immunoSEQ multiplex PCR; TCRdb holds only in-frame clones, not every one. The sample shows 83,000 or so clones, approximately 76% of them seen only once. Sequencing was performed on PBMCs. These receptors were taken from a man aged 25 to 40 in good health and CMV-seropositive.

The chain combines TRBV30 with TRBJ1-1; no reliable D call. Looked up from germline, CDR1 is GTSNPN and CDR2 is SVGIG (reference sequence). The CDR3 consists of 12 residues. Trimming left V 2 bases short and J 0 bases short, with 4 bases between. This CDR3 is CAWSRVNTEAFF. CDR3 in DNA: TGTGCCTGGAGTAGAGTGAACACTGAAGCTTTCTTT.

V gene TRBV19 combines with J gene TRBJ2-3, with D possibly being TRBD1 (6 bases). This CDR3 is 16 amino acids long. CDR1 is LNHDA, CDR2 SQIVND, per germline (reference sequence). V was trimmed by 5 bases and J by 5 bases, leaving 20 bases between them. The chain's CDR3 is CASSPTRQALGDTQYF. The CDR3 DNA sequence: TGTGCCAGTAGTCCAACCCGACAGGCCCTGGGAGATACGCAGTATTTT.

The V and J genes are TRBV27 and TRBJ2-7; a possible D gene is TRBD1 (6 bases). The length of the CDR3 is 14 residues. Looked up from germline, CDR1 is MNHEY and CDR2 is SMNVEV (reference sequence). Trimming pared 4 bases from V and 3 bases from J, leaving 13 bases between. In DNA form, the CDR3 reads TGTGCCAGCAGTTCAGCGGACAGAATCTACGAGCAGTACTTC. Encoded protein: CASSSADRIYEQYF.

This chain connects TRBV7-9 to TRBJ2-7, with D perhaps matching TRBD1 (6 bases). Per the germline V gene, CDR1 is SEHNR and CDR2 is FQNEAQ (reference sequence). Trimming removed 2 bases at V and 4 bases at J, with 18 bases between. CDR3 length equals 16 residues. The CDR3 DNA follows: TGTGCCAGCAGCTTAAGTACAGGGTTAAAGAGATACGAGCAGTACTTC. This translates into CASSLSTGLKRYEQYF.

The V and J genes are TRBV5-1 and TRBJ1-2; 7 bases are a match to TRBD1. The CDR3 is 20 amino acids. With 0 bases clipped from V and 3 bases from J, the junction kept 20 bases outside the gene matches. Germline lookup yields CDR1 SGHRS and CDR2 YFSETQ. Here the CDR3 reads CASSLGGTFSGTEDDYGYTF. CDR3 bases: TGCGCCAGCAGCTTGGGGGGAACCTTCTCCGGGACAGAGGATGACTATGGCTACACCTTC.

V is TRBV6-1 and J is TRBJ1-1; maybe TRBD1 (5 bases). Looked up from germline, CDR1 is MNHNS and CDR2 is SASEGT. The CDR3 consists of 13 residues. CDR3 DNA: TGTGCTGCAGGGCTTTCGGCGGGAACTGAAGCTTTCTTT. Encoded protein: CAAGLSAGTEAFF.

The V gene is TRBV10-3, the J gene TRBJ2-1; 10 bases are shared with TRBD2. Germline assignment: CDR1 ENHRY and CDR2 SYGVKD. Trimming removed 3 bases from V and 9 bases from J; junction bases left unmatched: 8. The CDR3 is 15 residues long. The CDR3 protein is CAISDWTSGFTEQFF. The CDR3, as DNA: TGTGCCATCAGTGACTGGACTAGCGGTTTCACTGAGCAGTTCTTC.

The CDR3 region is CASSAGEDESSYEQYF. CDR3 bases: TGCGCCAGCAGCGCTGGCGAGGATGAAAGCTCCTACGAGCAGTACTTC. The chain recombines TRBV5-1 with TRBJ2-7, with D unresolved. Germline lookup yields CDR1 SGHRS and CDR2 YFSETQ. Trimming pared 4 bases from V and 0 bases from J, leaving 17 bases between. CDR3 length: 16 residues.

The chain carries TRBV7-3 and TRBJ2-2, with 8 bases identical to TRBD2. The J segment lost 7 bases and the V segment lost 5 bases, leaving 6 bases of the junction unmatched. CDR1 and CDR2 from the germline V gene are SGHTA and FQGTGA. CDR3 length equals 14 residues. CDR3 nucleotide sequence: TGTGCCAGCAGCATAGCGGGGTCTGGCGGGGAGCTGTTTTTT. It codes for CASSIAGSGGELFF.

The rearrangement uses TRBV27 and TRBJ1-4, with a tentative D call TRBD1 (5 bases). CDR1 MNHEY and CDR2 SMNVEV come from the germline V gene (reference sequence). The CDR3 spans 15 residues. V was cut by 2 bases and J by 4 bases, with 11 bases left in between. The CDR3 DNA follows: TGTGCCAGCAGTTTAACGGGGGTGAGTAATGAAAAACTGTTTTTT. This encodes CASSLTGVSNEKLFF.

V and J are TRBV11-2 and TRBJ1-1; 8 bases are a match to TRBD1. The CDR3 spans 16 residues. J gave up 11 bases and V 0 bases, and 14 bases lay outside the gene matches. CDR1 is SGHAT and CDR2 is FQNNGV in the germline V gene. The CDR3 sequence: CASSLDSVRGHQGAFF. CDR3 DNA: TGTGCCAGCAGCTTAGATAGCGTCAGGGGGCACCAAGGGGCTTTCTTT.

This clone was detected only a few times. The chain combines TRBV7-8 with TRBJ2-2, with TRBD1 matching over 10 bases. CDR1 SGHVS and CDR2 FQNEAQ come from the germline V gene. The CDR3 is 16 amino acids. The V gene end was trimmed by 5 bases and the J gene end by 4 bases; junction bases not matched to a gene: 7. The CDR3: CASSARTGGITGELFF. The CDR3 nucleotides read TGTGCCAGCAGCGCTCGGACAGGGGGTATCACCGGGGAGCTGTTTTTT.

The rearrangement uses TRBV7-3 and TRBJ2-1; 11 bases are a match to TRBD2. The germline V gene encodes CDR1 SGHTA and CDR2 FQGTGA. The CDR3 spans 16 residues. With 2 bases clipped from V and 4 bases from J, the junction kept 4 bases outside the gene matches. The CDR3 region has the DNA TGTGCCAGCAGCTTAGAGACTAGCGGGGTGTACAATGAGCAGTTCTTC. Translating it yields CASSLETSGVYNEQFF.

This clone is labeled medium-sized. V usage is TRBV11-2 and J usage is TRBJ1-3; D possibly corresponds to TRBD1 (6 bases). The ends were cut back, 0 bases at V and 6 bases at J, with 24 bases in the middle. This CDR3 has 19 residues. CDR1 and CDR2 from the germline V gene are SGHAT and FQNNGV. The CDR3 sequence: CASSLDLRLGAAGENTIYF. The CDR3 DNA sequence: TGTGCCAGCAGCTTAGATTTAAGGCTGGGGGCTGCGGGTGAAAACACCATATATTTT. The variable domain in full, with the rest retrieved from reference TRBV11-2 and TRBJ1-3, is EAGVAQSPRYKIIEKRQSVAFWCNPISGHATLYWYQQILGQGPKLLIQFQNNGVVDDSQLPKDRFSAERLKGVDSTLKIQPAKLEDSAVYLCASSLDLRLGAAGENTIYFGEGSWLTVV.

This chain joins TRBV4-1 and TRBJ2-5; D is undetermined. The J call may be wrong; the DNA end is better matched by TRBJ2-7. The CDR3 has 14 residues. The germline gives CDR1 MGHRA, CDR2 YSYEKL. This CDR3 is CASSQDPSAYEQYF. In DNA form, the CDR3 reads TGCGCCAGCAGCCAAGACCCAAGCGCCTACGAGCAGTACTTC.

The rearrangement joins TRBV11-1 to TRBJ2-3, with 9 bases that match TRBD1. The V and J ends lost 5 bases and 2 bases, in that order; junction bases with no gene match: 8. The CDR3 spans 16 residues. From germline, CDR1 is SGHAT and CDR2 FQDESV (reference sequence). The CDR3 spells CASSRNRGQVTDTQYF. The CDR3 bases are TGTGCCAGCAGCAGGAACAGGGGGCAGGTCACAGATACGCAGTATTTT.

The gene calls are TRBV18 and TRBJ1-4; TRBD1 matches at 7 bases. V lost 4 bases, J lost 0 bases, and 2 bases stayed unmatched. Looked up from germline, CDR1 is KGHSH and CDR2 is LQKENI. The CDR3 contains 15 residues. In nucleotides, the CDR3 is TGTGCCAGCTCACGGACAGGAGCAACTAATGAAAAACTGTTTTTT. Amino acid sequence: CASSRTGATNEKLFF.

This rearrangement joins TRBV4-1 to TRBJ2-1, with D possibly being TRBD1 (8 bases). Germline CDR1 is MGHRA and CDR2 is YSYEKL. The CDR3 is made up of 14 amino acids. V was shortened by 7 bases and J by 2 bases, with 12 bases between the two germline ends. The CDR3, as DNA: TGCGCCAGCAACAGGGGGGGAACCTACAATGAGCAGTTCTTC. Encoded protein: CASNRGGTYNEQFF.

This sequence joins TRBV28 and TRBJ1-2; TRBD1 is a possible D gene (5 bases). Trimming cost V 6 bases and J 3 bases, with 8 bases left between them. There are 12 residues in the CDR3. Looked up from germline, CDR1 is MDHEN and CDR2 is SYDVKM. CDR3 DNA sequence: TGTGCCAGCAGCCCAGGGTACTATGGCTACACCTTC. Its protein is CASSPGYYGYTF.

The V call is TRBV7-9, the J call TRBJ2-3; 11 bases match TRBD2. Trimming cost V 1 base and J 4 bases; bases outside gene matches: 10. The CDR3 loop spans 18 amino acids. Germline CDR1 reads SEHNR; CDR2 reads FQNEAQ (reference sequence). The CDR3 DNA reads as TGTGCCAGCAGCTTAGTAGGGACTAGCGGCGGCGGGGCAGATACGCAGTATTTT. Protein sequence: CASSLVGTSGGGADTQYF.

This clone was counted a single time. The chain joins TRBV13 to TRBJ2-7; 9 nucleotides agree with TRBD1. The V gene end was trimmed by 2 bases and the J gene end by 6 bases; junction bases not matched to a gene: 26. Looked up from germline, CDR1 is PRHDT and CDR2 is FYEKMQ (reference sequence). This CDR3 is 21 amino acids long. The CDR3 loop is CASSLNTHTGGVSIDGSEQYF. The CDR3 coding sequence is TGTGCCAGCAGCTTAAATACCCACACAGGGGGCGTCTCCATCGACGGCTCCGAGCAGTACTTC. The full variable domain, rest sourced from reference TRBV13 and TRBJ2-7, is AAGVIQSPRHLIKEKRETATLKCYPIPRHDTVYWYQQGPGQDPQFLISFYEKMQSDKGSIPDRFSAQQFSDYHSELNMSSLELGDSALYFCASSLNTHTGGVSIDGSEQYFGPGTRLTVT.